Listed below are T cell receptor beta chains from one sample, sequenced in a study of cytomegalovirus exposure and HLA in healthy donors. Only in-frame clones appear in the TCRdb table, and some are missing; sequencing was by immunoSEQ multiplex PCR. Among some 130,000 clones listed, around 75% were seen once. The sample consisted of PBMCs. These TCRs come from a man between 40 and 49 years old in good health and CMV-seronegative. CDR3s include the opening cysteine and the closing phenylalanine or tryptophan. The D gene is left open where the match is weak. Clone sizes are given selectively: once, few, many, or a class where the clone is expanded.

TRBD1	TRBV5-6	TRBJ1-1	.	TGTGCCAGCAGCCCCTTCCGGACAGGGCAAGCTTTCTTT	CASSPFRTGQAFF
TRBD1	TRBV6-5	TRBJ1-3	.	TGTGCCAGCAGACCCGGACAGGGCCCTGGAAACACCATATATTTT	CASRPGQGPGNTIYF
.	TRBV7-6	TRBJ2-1	.	TGTGCCAGCAGCGTGGATGACAGGACATCCTACAATGAGCAGTTCTTC	CASSVDDRTSYNEQFF
TRBD2	TRBV11-2	TRBJ2-7	.	TGTGCCAGCAGAAGGAGCGGGGGGGCTCCCGAGCAGTACTTC	CASRRSGGAPEQYF
.	TRBV5-1	TRBJ1-6	.	TGCGCCAGCAGGGACAACGATAATTCACCCCTCCACTTT	CASRDNDNSPLHF
.	TRBV28	TRBJ1-5	.	TGTGCCAGCAGTCGACAGAACAATCAGCCCCAGCATTTT	CASSRQNNQPQHF
.	TRBV7-8	TRBJ1-2	.	TGTGCCAGCAGCTTACGGTTACAGTCGTATGGCTACACCTTC	CASSLRLQSYGYTF
.	TRBV6-4	TRBJ1-5	.	TGTGCCAGCAGCCCAGGGGCGTGGGCACCTGCCTATAGCAATCAGCCCCAGCATTTT	CASSPGAWAPAYSNQPQHF
.	TRBV4-3	TRBJ2-7	.	TGCGCCAGCAGCCAAGGACTGAGCGGCTCCTACGAGCAGTACTTC	CASSQGLSGSYEQYF
TRBD1	TRBV5-1	TRBJ1-6	few	TGCGCCAGCAGCATACAGGGGGTGAATAATTCACCCCTCCACTTT	CASSIQGVNNSPLHF
.	TRBV30	TRBJ1-1	.	TGTGCCTGGACCAGGGATCAGACTGAAGCTTTCTTT	CAWTRDQTEAFF
TRBD2	TRBV7-9	TRBJ2-1	.	TGTGCCAGCAGCTTAGTTGGTAGCGGGAGCGTTGATGAGCAGTTCTTC	CASSLVGSGSVDEQFF
TRBD2	TRBV9	TRBJ2-2	.	TGTGCCAGCAGCGTACATCCTAGCGGGAGGGCCGATGGCGGGGAGCTGTTTTTT	CASSVHPSGRADGGELFF
.	TRBV29-1	TRBJ2-7	.	TGCAGCGCTGAGCCGGACCCCGGGGACGAGCAGTACTTC	CSAEPDPGDEQYF
.	TRBV6-5	TRBJ2-1	.	TGTGCCAGCAGTCCAGAGCGTTTGTACCATGAGCAGTTCTTC	CASSPERLYHEQFF
.	TRBV7-2	TRBJ1-1	few	TGTGCCAGCAGCTTAGGAGTCCAGAGGGGGACTGAAGCTTTCTTT	CASSLGVQRGTEAFF
TRBD1	TRBV5-1	TRBJ1-1	.	TGCGCCAGCAGCTCAGCTCTTGGTGAGTCGTGGACAGGGGTTTCGGAAGCTTTCTTT	CASSSALGESWTGVSEAFF
TRBD1	TRBV10-3	TRBJ2-1	.	TGTGCCATCAGTATTACGGGACAGGGGTACGATGAGCAGTTCTTC	CAISITGQGYDEQFF
.	TRBV15	TRBJ1-1	.	TGTGCCACCAGCAGAGATCCCGAGAGCACTGAAGCTTTCTTT	CATSRDPESTEAFF
.	TRBV4-3	TRBJ1-4	.	TGCGCCAGCAGCCAAGATCGTCAGGGGCTCGGTGAAAAACTGTTTTTT	CASSQDRQGLGEKLFF
.	TRBV4-3	TRBJ2-2	.	TGCGCCAGCAGCCAAGCTCCTAGCAAGAACACCGGGGAGCTGTTTTTT	CASSQAPSKNTGELFF
TRBD2	TRBV13	TRBJ2-7	.	TGTGCCAGCAGCTTCCATGGGGGGGCCTACGAGCAGTACTTC	CASSFHGGAYEQYF
.	TRBV2	TRBJ2-1	.	TGTGCCAGCAGTGATTTTCACCCGAGCTCCTACAATGAGCAGTTCTTC	CASSDFHPSSYNEQFF
.	TRBV4-3	TRBJ1-5	.	TGCGCCAGCAGCCACGGGCGGAGGGGCAGGAGCAATCAGCCCCAGCATTTT	CASSHGRRGRSNQPQHF